The 18 T cell receptor beta chains given below trace back to one sample, sequenced in a study of cytomegalovirus exposure and HLA in healthy donors (dated by TCRdb to about 2017). Receptor amplification or capture employed the immunoSEQ multiplex PCR assay. The multiplex PCR relied on a mix of 60 forward primers for TCR Vbeta segments and 13 reverse primers for TCR Jbeta segments. The table was pulled from immuneACCESS by TCRdb, which kept in-frame rearrangements only. Such tables lose some clones; where checked, under half of the loss comes from unresolved V genes, and the rest has no known cause. The sample table contains approximately 220,000 clones; only one count was recorded for nearly 80% of them. The ten most abundant clones make up around 1.9% of the sample. Sequencing was done on a sample of PBMCs. The receptors stem from a male donor in good health and CMV-seronegative.

This chain links TRBV6-5 with TRBJ2-7; 7 nucleotides match TRBD1. V was clipped by 2 bases and J by 3 bases; unmatched bases: 7. CDR3 size: 15 residues. Looked up from germline, CDR1 is MNHEY and CDR2 is SVGAGI. CDR3 sequence: CASSYEGTVDYEQYF. The CDR3 DNA reads TGTGCCAGCAGTTACGAGGGGACAGTGGACTACGAGCAGTACTTC.

V and J are TRBV11-2 and TRBJ1-2; no reliable D call. V dropped 6 bases and J dropped 8 bases, with 16 bases sitting between them. The CDR3 extends over 13 amino acids. Germline V gene lookup returns CDR1 SGHAT and CDR2 FQNNGV. DNA of the CDR3: TGTGCCAGCAGTTCCCCTAGGAGGCTCGGCTACACCTTC. It translates to CASSSPRRLGYTF. The full variable domain, completed using reference TRBV11-2 and TRBJ1-2, is EAGVAQSPRYKIIEKRQSVAFWCNPISGHATLYWYQQILGQGPKLLIQFQNNGVVDDSQLPKDRFSAERLKGVDSTLKIQPAKLEDSAVYLCASSSPRRLGYTFGSGTRLTVV.

This clone was seen more than once but under ten times. The chain employs TRBV5-4 and TRBJ2-1; D gene unclear. V shed 5 bases and J shed 7 bases, with 13 bases lying between them. CDR1 and CDR2 (germline): SGHNT, YYREEE (reference sequence). The CDR3 contains 13 residues. The CDR3 loop is CASRDFGWNEQFF. CDR3 coding DNA: TGTGCCAGCAGAGACTTCGGGTGGAATGAGCAGTTCTTC.

This clone has a single count. The rearrangement uses TRBV6-5 and TRBJ2-4; TRBD1 might be the D (8 bases). Trimming took off 6 bases at V and 10 bases at J, with 16 bases between the two ends. This CDR3 region has 13 residues. Germline CDR1 and CDR2: MNHEY and SVGAGI. The CDR3 loop reads CASRNTGGEIQYF. The CDR3, as DNA: TGTGCCAGCAGAAATACAGGGGGGGAGATTCAGTACTTC.

A word on this clone: Different DNA sequences within this sample yield the same CDR3. The chain is built from TRBV27 and TRBJ2-7, with no clear D. V dropped 0 bases and J dropped 4 bases, with 7 bases sitting between them. The germline V gene has CDR1 MNHEY and CDR2 SMNVEV (reference sequence). The CDR3 contains 13 residues. The CDR3 here is CASSLSPGYEQYF. For the CDR3, the DNA is TGTGCCAGCAGTTTATCGCCAGGTTACGAGCAGTACTTC.

This chain links TRBV6-6 with TRBJ1-4; TRBD1 aligns across 9 bases. Germline CDR1 and CDR2: MNHNY and SVGAGI (reference sequence). The CDR3 loop spans 15 amino acids. The trim removed 6 bases at V and 6 bases at J, leaving 8 bases unmatched. The DNA of the CDR3 is TGTGCCAGCAGCTCTCCCGGGACAGGGTATGAAAAACTGTTTTTT. This codes for CASSSPGTGYEKLFF.

V and J are TRBV4-2 and TRBJ2-5; 9 nucleotides align to TRBD2. CDR1 is LGHNA and CDR2 is YNFKEQ in the germline V gene. The CDR3 runs 15 residues. The V gene end was trimmed by 1 base and the J gene end by 6 bases; junction bases not matched to a gene: 6. The chain's CDR3 is CASSQGGGGAQTQYF. In DNA, the CDR3 is TGTGCCAGCAGCCAAGGGGGCGGGGGGGCGCAGACCCAGTACTTC.

This sequence joins TRBV7-2 and TRBJ2-1; TRBD2 aligns across 13 bases. After removal of 3 bases from V and 0 bases from J, the junction contained 5 bases not matched to a gene. The CDR3 loop spans 18 amino acids. Germline CDR1 and CDR2: SGHTA and FQGNSA. CDR3 protein: CASSLKTSGGSSYNEQFF. CDR3 coding DNA: TGTGCCAGCAGCTTGAAGACTAGCGGGGGGAGCTCCTACAATGAGCAGTTCTTC.

The chain has TRBV29-1 and TRBJ1-1; TRBD1 aligns across 8 bases. Germline CDR1 reads SQVTM; CDR2 reads ANQGSEA. This CDR3 is 14 amino acids long. J was trimmed by 0 bases and V by 7 bases; bases with no gene match: 7. CDR3 sequence reads: CSGGQGAMNTEAFF. The CDR3 DNA is TGCAGCGGTGGACAGGGCGCTATGAACACTGAAGCTTTCTTT.

This clone was seen only a few times. The chain couples TRBV19 to TRBJ1-5, with TRBD1 matching over 9 bases. This CDR3 comprises 15 residues. The germline V gene encodes CDR1 LNHDA and CDR2 SQIVND (reference sequence). The ends lost 5 bases at V and 4 bases at J; junction bases unmatched: 6. The CDR3 sequence is CASSDRGFKNQPQHF. CDR3 DNA sequence: TGTGCCAGTAGTGACAGGGGGTTTAAGAATCAGCCCCAGCATTTT. The variable domain in full, with the rest retrieved from reference TRBV19 and TRBJ1-5, is DGGITQSPKYLFRKEGQNVTLSCEQNLNHDAMYWYRQDPGQGLRLIYYSQIVNDFQKGDIAEGYSVSREKKESFPLTVTSAQKNPTAFYLCASSDRGFKNQPQHFGDGTRLSIL.

The J gene is TRBJ1-2, the V gene TRBV7-9; perhaps TRBD1 as D (5 bases). This CDR3 comprises 16 residues. Trimming stripped 1 base from V and 0 bases from J, with 12 bases between. CDR1 is SEHNR and CDR2 is FQNEAQ in the germline V gene (reference sequence). The CDR3, as DNA: TGTGCCAGCAGCTTAGTGTCGGGGGTAGCTAACTATGGCTACACCTTC. Translating gives CASSLVSGVANYGYTF.

The chain joins TRBV6-1 to TRBJ2-4, with D possibly TRBD2 on 5 matching bases. V shed 2 bases and J shed 9 bases, with 11 bases lying between them. The CDR3 covers 13 residues. The germline V gene has CDR1 MNHNS and CDR2 SASEGT. The CDR3 region is CASSELRVGIQYF. CDR3 nucleotide sequence: TGTGCCAGCAGTGAATTGCGGGTTGGCATTCAGTACTTC.

The V and J genes are TRBV18 and TRBJ1-1, with D perhaps matching TRBD1 (6 bases). The CDR3 consists of 15 residues. V lost 3 bases to trimming and J lost 1 base, with 12 bases between them. Germline CDR1 is KGHSH and CDR2 is LQKENI. CDR3 DNA sequence: TGTGCCAGCTCACCGACTTCGACAGGGAACACTGAAGCTTTCTTT. Its translation is CASSPTSTGNTEAFF.

The gene calls are TRBV29-1 and TRBJ1-1; D is unresolved. The CDR3 is made up of 13 amino acids. With 4 bases removed from V and 3 bases from J, the gap between germline ends came to 12 bases. Per germline, CDR1 SQVTM and CDR2 ANQGSEA. CDR3 sequence reads: CSVVIKRDTEAFF. DNA of the CDR3: TGCAGCGTTGTTATCAAGAGGGACACTGAAGCTTTCTTT. Together with reference TRBV29-1 and TRBJ1-1, the CDR3 gives the full variable domain: SAVISQKPSRDICQRGTSLTIQCQVDSQVTMMFWYRQQPGQSLTLIATANQGSEATYESGFVIDKFPISRPNLTFSTLTVSNMSPEDSSIYLCSVVIKRDTEAFFGQGTRLTVV.

The chain carries TRBV28 and TRBJ1-5, with 11 bases fitting TRBD1. CDR3 length: 16 amino acids. V lost 5 bases and J lost 5; bases outside the gene matches: 8. The germline gives CDR1 MDHEN, CDR2 SYDVKM. The CDR3 coding sequence is TGTGCCAGCAGTCCTAACTTGGGACAGGGGGATCAGCCCCAGCATTTT. It yields the protein CASSPNLGQGDQPQHF.

The chain combines TRBV15 with TRBJ1-2; tentative D call: TRBD1 (6 bases). Per the germline V gene, CDR1 is LNHNV and CDR2 is YYDKDF (reference sequence). The CDR3 spans 16 residues. The ends were cut back, 2 bases at V and 5 bases at J, with 18 bases in the middle. DNA of the CDR3: TGTGCCACCAGCAGACCTGGACAGCCTGGAGGATATGGCTACACCTTC. Translation gives CATSRPGQPGGYGYTF.

The chain joins TRBV6-5 to TRBJ2-5, with D tentatively TRBD2 (6 bases). This CDR3 spans 15 amino acids. The germline V gene has CDR1 MNHEY and CDR2 SVGAGI. Trimming shortened V by 0 bases and J by 1 base, and 9 bases separated the two germline ends. CDR3 sequence (DNA): TGTGCCAGCAGTTACTCAGGGGAGGCCCAAGAGACCCAGTACTTC. Residues: CASSYSGEAQETQYF.

The V and J genes are TRBV5-5 and TRBJ1-4; weak D call: TRBD1 (5 bases). The CDR3 runs to 17 residues. CDR1 and CDR2 from the germline V gene are SGHKS and YYEKEE (reference sequence). Trimming took off 4 bases at V and 4 bases at J, with 20 bases between the two ends. The CDR3 spells CASSRRGGGSLNEKLFF. The CDR3 coding sequence is TGTGCCAGCAGCCGGAGGGGTGGGGGAAGCCTTAATGAAAAACTGTTTTTT.